The 4 T cell receptor beta chains in this list originate from one sample, sequenced in a study of PD-1 blockade in classical Hodgkin lymphoma. Only in-frame clones appear in the TCRdb table, and some are missing; sequencing was by immunoSEQ multiplex PCR. Of about 13,000 clones in the sample, 80% to 95% were seen once. After autologous stem cell transplantation all patients relapsed, and prior brentuximab vedotin exposure differed between cohorts. Here the sequenced sample was peripheral blood mononuclear cells (PBMCs), taken at baseline. Source of these receptors: a human donor with classical Hodgkin lymphoma.

A single count supports this clone. J is TRBJ1-1 and V is TRBV10-3; D gene unclear. Trimming took off 6 bases at V and 1 base at J, with 3 bases between the two ends. The germline CDR1 and CDR2 sequences are ENHRY and SYGVKD. The CDR3 consists of 11 residues. The CDR3 loop is CAIRENTEAFF. DNA for the CDR3: TGTGCCATCAGGGAGAACACTGAAGCTTTCTTT.

This sequence joins TRBV9 and TRBJ1-4, with D unclear. Germline V CDR1 and CDR2: SGDLS, YYNGEE. This CDR3 is 14 amino acids long. V was pared by 0 bases and J by 4 bases, with 7 bases between. CDR3 bases: TGTGCCAGCAGCGTAGGGGCGGGTAATGAAAAACTGTTTTTT. Its translation is CASSVGAGNEKLFF.

The V and J genes are TRBV7-8 and TRBJ1-1; D is undetermined. The germline CDR1 and CDR2 sequences are SGHVS and FQNEAQ. This CDR3 has 16 residues. V lost 5 bases and J lost 5, with 21 bases in between. CDR3 nucleotide sequence: TGTGCCAGCAGCCATAGTCGGTGGAACAGAGGTACTGAAGCTTTCTTT. It yields the protein CASSHSRWNRGTEAFF. Using reference TRBV7-8 and TRBJ1-1 for the parts outside the CDR3, the full variable domain is GAGVSQSPRYKVAKRGQDVALRCDPISGHVSLFWYQQALGQGPEFLTYFQNEAQLDKSGLPSDRFFAERPEGSVSTLKIQRTQQEDSAVYLCASSHSRWNRGTEAFFGQGTRLTVV.

This clone has only a few counts. This chain connects TRBV27 to TRBJ1-1; no reliable D call. Germline CDR1 MNHEY, CDR2 SMNVEV (reference sequence). The CDR3 runs 13 residues. V was trimmed by 2 bases and J by 5 bases, leaving 9 bases between them. The CDR3 loop reads CASSLGISTEAFF. The CDR3 DNA follows: TGTGCCAGCAGTTTAGGGATCTCGACTGAAGCTTTCTTT.